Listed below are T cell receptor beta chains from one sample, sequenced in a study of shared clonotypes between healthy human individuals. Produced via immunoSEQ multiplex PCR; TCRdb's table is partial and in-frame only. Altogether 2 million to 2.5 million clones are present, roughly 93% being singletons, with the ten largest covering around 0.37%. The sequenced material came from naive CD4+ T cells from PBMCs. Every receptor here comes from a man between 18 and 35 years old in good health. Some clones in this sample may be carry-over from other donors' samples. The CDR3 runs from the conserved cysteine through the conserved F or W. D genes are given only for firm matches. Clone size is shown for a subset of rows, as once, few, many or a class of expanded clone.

TGCGCCAGCAGCCAAACCCCCCCGGTCGGACAAGGCGGCGAGAAACTGTTTTTT,CASSQTPPVGQGGEKLFF,TRBJ1-4,NA,TRBV4-1,once
TGCGCCAGCAGCTTGGGGATTGGCGGGAGAGGCACAGATACGCAGTATTTT,CASSLGIGGRGTDTQYF,TRBJ2-3,TRBD2,TRBV5-1,NA
TGTGCCAGCAGCCATTCCGGGACAGGGGCCACTGAAGCTTTCTTT,CASSHSGTGATEAFF,TRBJ1-1,TRBD1,TRBV7-9,NA
TGTGCCAGCAGTCGGGGGGGAGACTACGAGCAGTACTTC,CASSRGGDYEQYF,TRBJ2-7,TRBD2,TRBV5-8,NA
TGTGCCAGCAGTGGGGCCTCGGGGACAACCGGGGAGCTGTTTTTT,CASSGASGTTGELFF,TRBJ2-2,NA,TRBV2,NA
TGTGCCAGCAGCTTATTCAGGGACGGGAAATACGAGCAGTACTTC,CASSLFRDGKYEQYF,TRBJ2-7,NA,TRBV7-9,NA
TGTGCCAGCAGCCTAGTGGGCGGGAACTCCTACGAGCAGTACTTC,CASSLVGGNSYEQYF,TRBJ2-7,NA,TRBV5-6,NA
TGTGCCAGTAGTTTACAGTACTCTGGGGCCAACGTCCTGACTTTC,CASSLQYSGANVLTF,TRBJ2-6,NA,TRBV19,NA
TGTGCCAGTACGGGGACTGGGGCCAACGTCCTGACTTTC,CASTGTGANVLTF,TRBJ2-6,NA,TRBV27,NA
TGTGCCAGTAGTACGACAGGGGTAGCCAAAAACATTCAGTACTTC,CASSTTGVAKNIQYF,TRBJ2-4,TRBD1,TRBV19,NA
TGTGCCAGTAGTATAGCCCGTGGAGGGCCCACAGATACGCAGTATTTT,CASSIARGGPTDTQYF,TRBJ2-3,NA,TRBV19,NA
TGTGCCAGCAGCAGGGGGACTAGCGGGGGCACAGATACGCAGTATTTT,CASSRGTSGGTDTQYF,TRBJ2-3,TRBD2,TRBV5-8,NA
TGTGCCAGCAGCTTACGGCCTGGGGGGAGCTCCTACAATGAGCAGTTCTTC,CASSLRPGGSSYNEQFF,TRBJ2-1,NA,TRBV7-2,NA
TGTGCCAGCAGCCAAGAGCGGCCCCGAGGACGGGTAGCTAGCGGGAGGGTCGAGCAGTACTTC,CASSQERPRGRVASGRVEQYF,TRBJ2-7,TRBD2,TRBV4-2,once